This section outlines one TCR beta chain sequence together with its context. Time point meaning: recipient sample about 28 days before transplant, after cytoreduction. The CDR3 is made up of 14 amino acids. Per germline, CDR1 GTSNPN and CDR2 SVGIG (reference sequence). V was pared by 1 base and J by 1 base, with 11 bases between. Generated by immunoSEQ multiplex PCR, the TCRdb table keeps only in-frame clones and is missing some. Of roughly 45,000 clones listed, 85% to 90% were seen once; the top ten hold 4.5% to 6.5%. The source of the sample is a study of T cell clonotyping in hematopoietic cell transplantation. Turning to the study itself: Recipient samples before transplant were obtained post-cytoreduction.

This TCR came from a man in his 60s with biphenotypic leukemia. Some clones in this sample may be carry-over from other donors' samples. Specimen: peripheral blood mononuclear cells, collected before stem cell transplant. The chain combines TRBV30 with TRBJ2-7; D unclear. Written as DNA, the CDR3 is TGTGCCTGGAGTGAGGGAATCGTTTCCTACGAGCAGTACTTC. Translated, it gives CAWSEGIVSYEQYF.